One sample yielded the 7 T cell receptor beta chains listed below, sequenced in a study of patients and donors after allogeneic stem cell transplantation. Via MiXCR, TCRdb re-called the RT-PCR reads, giving one row per CDR3 protein. The table shows around 150,000 distinct CDR3 sequences, with around 28% occurring only once. The sequencing sample was made of blood, either unsorted or a sorted T cell fraction (not recorded which). The receptor set was obtained from a human donor who was either an allogeneic HSCT recipient or a stem cell or donor lymphocyte infusion donor (not recorded which). It is not recorded whose cells these are; they may come from a transplant donor.

The table lists this clonotype with a few counts. The J gene is TRBJ1-4, the V gene TRBV5-1, with D unresolved. Germline CDR1 reads SGHRS; CDR2 reads YFSETQ. Trimming left V 0 bases short and J 3 bases short, with 9 bases between. The CDR3 runs 15 residues. The CDR3 is CASSLAGAANEKLFF. CDR3 in DNA: TGCGCCAGCAGCTTGGCAGGAGCAGCTAATGAAAAACTGTTTTTT. The full variable domain, with the rest looked up from reference TRBV5-1 and TRBJ1-4, is KAGVTQTPRYLIKTRGQQVTLSCSPISGHRSVSWYQQTPGQGLQFLFEYFSETQRNKGNFPGRFSGRQFSNSRSEMNVSTLELGDSALYLCASSLAGAANEKLFFGSGTQLSVL.

V and J are TRBV11-2 and TRBJ2-1; D is ambiguous. CDR3 length equals 16 residues. Germline V lookup: CDR1 SGHAT, CDR2 FQNNGV. V shed 4 bases and J shed 4 bases, with 17 bases lying between them. This CDR3 is CASSSAGGDGYNEQFF. The CDR3 bases are TGTGCCAGCAGCTCGGCAGGTGGGGATGGGTACAATGAGCAGTTCTTC.

This clonotype has only a few counts. The chain carries TRBV2 and TRBJ1-5, with no clear D. The germline V gene has CDR1 SNHLY and CDR2 FYNNEI. Trimming removed 1 base from V and 4 bases from J, with 5 bases in between. The CDR3 is 13 amino acids. Here the CDR3 reads CASSEGGNQPQHF. The CDR3 DNA follows: TGTGCCAGCAGTGAAGGGGGAAATCAGCCCCAGCATTTT.

This clonotype was seen a few times. The chain recombines TRBV21-1 with TRBJ2-5. TRBV21-1 is a known pseudogene. CDR3 length: 14 residues. CDR3 sequence (DNA): TGTGCCAGCAGCAAAGTTCGAGGCCAAGAGACCCAGTACTTC. As protein: CASSKVRGQETQYF.

This sequence joins TRBV4-3 and TRBJ2-1; 9 bases map to TRBD2. The germline CDR1 and CDR2 sequences are LGHNA and YSLEER. The CDR3 length is 14 residues. V dropped 4 bases and J dropped 6; count of bases not matched to a gene: 4. The CDR3 is CASSLAGDGNEQFF. In nucleotides, the CDR3 is TGCGCCAGCAGCCTAGCGGGAGATGGCAATGAGCAGTTCTTC.

The chain recombines TRBV7-9 with TRBJ2-7; D gene ambiguous. This CDR3 is built from 12 residues. The V and J ends lost 1 base and 2 bases respectively, with 3 bases between them. Looked up from germline, CDR1 is SEHNR and CDR2 is FQNEAQ (reference sequence). CDR3 coding DNA: TGTGCCAGCAGCTTAGTCACCTACGAGCAGTACTTC. Residues: CASSLVTYEQYF.

This clonotype was picked up many times. The chain employs TRBV20-1 and TRBJ1-2; tentatively, D is TRBD1 (6 bases). The CDR3 has 16 amino acids. Germline CDR1 and CDR2: DFQATT and SNEGSKA (reference sequence). V gave up 3 bases and J gave up 0 bases, with 17 bases separating them. For the CDR3, the DNA is TGCAGTGCTAGGGGAACAGGGCAAGAAGCTAACTATGGCTACACCTTC. Translated: CSARGTGQEANYGYTF.